The following is a T cell receptor (beta chain) sequence with its context. The antigen is unknown. Repertoires were generated with immunoSEQ multiplex PCR, while TCRdb's copy carries only in-frame clones and drops some. This table holds around 190,000 clones, 90% to 95% found once. The data originate from a study of T cell responses to AZD1222 COVID-19 vaccine. Broader study findings: Clonal diversity was possibly underestimated; the donors were predominantly white British and more often female. Spike-wide coverage was observed for vaccine-associated CD4 TCRs, with dominant responses at 160-218 and 743-854. Only a handful of people who got AZD1222 tested seropositive at baseline.

Germline CDR1 is LGHDT and CDR2 is YNNKEL (reference sequence). This CDR3 region has 16 residues. V lost 1 base and J 0 bases, leaving 11 bases between the germline ends. Some second doses came at about 4 weeks and others at about 12 weeks; these were pooled. The chain employs TRBV3-1 (or the pseudogene TRBV3-2) and TRBJ2-3; D is perhaps TRBD2 (7 bases). The material was peripheral blood, obtained 28 days after the second AZD1222 dose. The sequence was obtained from an adult who received the AZD1222 COVID-19 vaccine. The CDR3 region has the DNA TGTGCCAGCAGCCAAGTGGCGGGGGCAAGCACAGATACGCAGTATTTT. Its translation: CASSQVAGASTDTQYF.